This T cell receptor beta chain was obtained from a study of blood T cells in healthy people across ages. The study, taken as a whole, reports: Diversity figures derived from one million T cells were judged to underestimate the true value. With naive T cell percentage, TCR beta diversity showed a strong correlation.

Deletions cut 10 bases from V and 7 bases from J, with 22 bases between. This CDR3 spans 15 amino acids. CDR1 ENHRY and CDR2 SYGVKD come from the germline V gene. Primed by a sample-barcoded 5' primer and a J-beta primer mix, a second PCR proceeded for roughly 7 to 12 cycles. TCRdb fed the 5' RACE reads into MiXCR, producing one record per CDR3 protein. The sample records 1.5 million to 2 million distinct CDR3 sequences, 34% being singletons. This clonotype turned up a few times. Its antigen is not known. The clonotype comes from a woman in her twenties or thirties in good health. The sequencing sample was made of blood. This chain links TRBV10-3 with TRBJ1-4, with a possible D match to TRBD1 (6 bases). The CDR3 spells CATRTEDRKTEKLFF. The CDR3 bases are TGTGCCACCAGAACCGAGGACAGAAAGACTGAAAAACTGTTTTTT.